Following are 6 T cell receptor beta chains from one sample sequenced in a study of T-cell reconstitution after alpha-beta-depleted transplantation in children (dated by TCRdb to the mid-2010s). The treatment or condition label on this specimen signifies: allogeneic hematopoietic cell transplantation with graft depleted of TCRalphabeta T cells and CD19 B cells. Libraries were prepared through PCR. Sequencing relied on an Illumina HiSeq 2500. To normalize quantification of the TCRbeta repertoire, the TCR libraries were built with molecular barcoding that relied on unique molecular identifiers. TCRdb cleaned the public reads at Q25 with fastp, built clones with MiXCR and kept in-frame beta chains. Entries that share a CDR3 protein sequence are merged under the most common genes and DNA. This sample holds around 250,000 distinct CDR3 sequences; roughly 8% were observed only once. The biggest ten clones account for just under 6.5% of the sample.

The source material was PBMCs, mostly from graft donor cells, sampled 180 days after TCRalphabeta/CD19-depleted stem cell transplant. Receptor source: a male patient aged 10 to 17 who had a stem cell transplant for acute lymphoblastic leukemia, so the T cells may come from the graft donor.

V and J are TRBV19 and TRBJ1-4; no firm D call. This CDR3 has 13 residues. In germline, CDR1 is LNHDA, CDR2 SQIVND (reference sequence). The V gene lost 5 bases and the J gene lost 7 bases, with 11 bases spanning the gap. The chain's CDR3 is CASSPINSEKLFF. DNA for the CDR3: TGTGCCAGTAGTCCCATTAACAGTGAAAAACTGTTTTTT. Complete variable domain (other parts from reference TRBV19 and TRBJ1-4): DGGITQSPKYLFRKEGQNVTLSCEQNLNHDAMYWYRQDPGQGLRLIYYSQIVNDFQKGDIAEGYSVSREKKESFPLTVTSAQKNPTAFYLCASSPINSEKLFFGSGTQLSVL.

This clonotype showed up many times. The gene calls are TRBV20-1 and TRBJ2-5; the match to TRBD2 covers 12 bases. V shed 0 bases and J 7 bases; nucleotides not matched to a gene: 9. Germline V gene data show CDR1 as DFQATT and CDR2 as SNEGSKA (reference sequence). The CDR3 consists of 16 residues. The CDR3, as DNA: TGCAGTGCTAGAGATCAGTCTAGCGGGGGGGCCTGGACCCAGTACTTC. Amino acids: CSARDQSSGGAWTQYF.

This clonotype was detected many times. The chain has TRBV20-1 and TRBJ2-3; 7 bases match TRBD2. Per germline, CDR1 DFQATT and CDR2 SNEGSKA (reference sequence). This CDR3 region has 15 residues. The V segment lost 6 bases and the J segment 1 base; nucleotides outside the gene matches: 10. The CDR3 DNA reads TGCAGTGCGCCCCTGGGGGGAGGGCGCACAGATACGCAGTATTTT. Translating gives CSAPLGGGRTDTQYF.

This clonotype was detected many times. This sequence joins TRBV4-3 and TRBJ1-5, with D possibly being TRBD1 (5 bases). Trimming shortened V by 0 bases and J by 4 bases, and 31 bases separated the two germline ends. This CDR3 has 22 amino acids. CDR1 is LGHNA and CDR2 is YSLEER in the germline V gene. The CDR3 region has the DNA TGCGCCAGCAGCCAAGATCCTCCCCCCTACCTCCAAGGGGATATTCTTAATCAGCCCCAGCATTTT. Protein sequence: CASSQDPPPYLQGDILNQPQHF.

This clonotype came up many times. The chain joins TRBV20-1 to TRBJ2-7; D is unresolved. The CDR3 spans 15 residues. Trimming removed 0 bases at V and 0 bases at J, with 12 bases between. Germline CDR1 DFQATT, CDR2 SNEGSKA (reference sequence). The CDR3 region is CSARDGWHSSYEQYF. CDR3 DNA: TGCAGTGCTAGAGATGGTTGGCACAGCTCCTACGAGCAGTACTTC.

This clonotype was picked up many times. V usage is TRBV15 and J usage is TRBJ1-1, with D unresolved. The ends were cut back, 1 base at V and 0 bases at J, with 6 bases in the middle. Germline loops: CDR1 LNHNV, CDR2 YYDKDF (reference sequence). This CDR3 is 14 amino acids long. The CDR3 spells CATSRGLLNTEAFF. CDR3 coding DNA: TGTGCCACCAGCAGAGGCCTTTTGAACACTGAAGCTTTCTTT.